This TCR beta chain came from a study of regulatory T cells in long-lasting Graves disease. At the level of the study: With positive TSH receptor antibodies and over 5 years of antithyroid drugs, Graves' disease was considered persistent.

The time point here: persistent/refractory GD, antithyroid drugs over 5 years with positive TRAb. After RNA was extracted from PBMCs, the TCR library was made from it. V shed 1 base and J shed 4 bases, with 11 bases lying between them. The V gene's germline CDR1 is SGHRS and CDR2 YFSETQ. The CDR3 spans 14 residues. Assembly of TCR beta libraries relied on iRepertoire HTBI primers together with Arm-PCR of CDR3 regions. TCRdb recomputed calls from the multiplex PCR reads with MiXCR, one row per CDR3 protein. The sample contains fewer than 450,000 distinct CDR3 sequences, under 25% of which appear only once.

The TCR sequence derives from a female donor with Graves disease. V is TRBV5-1 and J is TRBJ1-2; maybe TRBD1 (6 bases). Here the sequenced sample was peripheral blood mononuclear cells (PBMCs), taken when the disease was refractory, from a patient treated with antithyroid drugs. The CDR3 reads CASSLIGTSYGYTF. As DNA, the CDR3 is TGCGCCAGCAGCTTGATCGGGACAAGCTATGGCTACACCTTC.